This entry lists 31 T cell receptor beta chains sequenced from one sample in a study of cytomegalovirus exposure and HLA in healthy donors. Primers for the PCR totalled 60 Vbeta and 13 Jbeta. Repertoires were generated with immunoSEQ multiplex PCR, while TCRdb's copy carries only in-frame clones and drops some. The sample consists of roughly 100,000 clones, around four fifths of them appearing once. Sequencing was carried out using PBMCs. The receptors come from a woman in her thirties or forties in good health and CMV-seropositive.

The chain is built from TRBV29-1 and TRBJ2-3; no definite D call. CDR1 is SQVTM, CDR2 ANQGSEA, per germline. The CDR3 has 12 residues. V shed 6 bases and J shed 3 bases, with 10 bases lying between them. The CDR3 loop is CSVNDGTDTQYF. The DNA of the CDR3 is TGCAGCGTAAATGACGGGACAGATACGCAGTATTTT.

J is TRBJ1-2 and V is TRBV4-1, with 10 bases identical to TRBD1. Per germline, CDR1 MGHRA and CDR2 YSYEKL. The CDR3 spans 16 residues. Unmatched junction bases numbered 7, after V lost 2 bases and J lost 4 bases. The CDR3 loop is CASSQTRDRGPYGYTF. The CDR3 coding sequence is TGCGCCAGCAGCCAAACACGGGACAGGGGTCCCTATGGCTACACCTTC.

The chain employs TRBV5-6 and TRBJ2-5; 10 nucleotides agree with TRBD1. The CDR3 runs 15 residues. Per germline, CDR1 SGHDT and CDR2 YYEEEE. V shed 6 bases and J 5 bases; nucleotides not matched to a gene: 10. The chain's CDR3 is CASNIRTGGEETQYF. CDR3 bases: TGTGCCAGCAACATCCGGACAGGGGGAGAGGAGACCCAGTACTTC.

V gene TRBV18 combines with J gene TRBJ1-2; D ambiguous. The V end lost 3 bases, the J end lost 5 bases, and 16 bases lay between the germline ends. This CDR3 comprises 15 residues. The germline V gene has CDR1 KGHSH and CDR2 LQKENI. CDR3 loop: CASSPMEGSSYGYTF. CDR3 bases: TGTGCCAGCTCACCTATGGAGGGCAGCAGTTATGGCTACACCTTC.

This rearrangement joins TRBV7-2 to TRBJ1-1; D not resolved. This CDR3 contains 15 residues. V was shortened by 0 bases and J by 1 base, with 9 bases between the two germline ends. Germline V gives CDR1 SGHTA, CDR2 FQGNSA. The CDR3 region has the DNA TGTGCCAGCAGCTTAGCGCTGGGGAGGAACACTGAAGCTTTCTTT. It translates to CASSLALGRNTEAFF.

The chain joins TRBV5-6 to TRBJ2-3; 9 bases line up with TRBD1. Looked up from germline, CDR1 is SGHDT and CDR2 is YYEEEE. V shed 4 bases, J shed 2 bases, and the junction held 2 bases outside the gene matches. This CDR3 contains 14 residues. The DNA of the CDR3 is TGTGCCAGCAGCAGGACAGGGGTCACAGATACGCAGTATTTT. It is translated as CASSRTGVTDTQYF.

J is TRBJ2-2 and V is TRBV27; 11 bases map to TRBD2. V shed 6 bases and J 3 bases; nucleotides not matched to a gene: 6. Germline lookup yields CDR1 MNHEY and CDR2 SMNVEV (reference sequence). This CDR3 is 16 amino acids long. The CDR3 loop is CASSLPGLADTGELFF. Here the CDR3 DNA reads TGTGCCAGCAGCCTTCCGGGACTAGCGGACACCGGGGAGCTGTTTTTT.

The chain uses TRBV18 and TRBJ2-7, with D possibly being TRBD2 (6 bases). CDR3 size: 14 residues. CDR1 is KGHSH and CDR2 is LQKENI in the germline V gene. V lost 6 bases, J lost 2 bases, and 14 bases lay in between. The CDR3 DNA reads as TGTGCCAGCTCGCCCATGGGGGGACCCTACGAGCAGTACTTC. It encodes CASSPMGGPYEQYF.

Comments on this clone: A read error may account for a junction end that differs from germline. V gene TRBV7-9 combines with J gene TRBJ2-3, with a tentative D call TRBD1 (5 bases). CDR3 length: 14 residues. CDR1 and CDR2 (germline): SEHNR, FQNEAQ (reference sequence). Written as DNA, the CDR3 is TGTTCCAGCAGCTTAGATAGGGGAACAGATACGCAGTATTTT. This sequence encodes CSSSLDRGTDTQYF.

A single count supports this clone. The chain joins TRBV7-9 to TRBJ2-5; 11 positions match TRBD2. There are 18 residues in the CDR3. The J segment lost 2 bases and the V segment lost 5 bases, leaving 13 bases of the junction unmatched. Germline CDR1 reads SEHNR; CDR2 reads FQNEAQ (reference sequence). The CDR3 DNA reads TGTGCCAGCAGCCAACTAGCGGGGGCCCCTGTGGGGCAAGAGACCCAGTACTTC. Translation: CASSQLAGAPVGQETQYF.

V is TRBV19 and J is TRBJ1-4; D may be TRBD1 (6 bases). The CDR3 length is 14 residues. CDR1 and CDR2 (germline): LNHDA, SQIVND (reference sequence). Trimming shortened V by 6 bases and J by 3 bases, and 11 bases separated the two germline ends. CDR3 in DNA: TGTGCCAGTAGAAGACAGGTTTCTAATGAAAAACTGTTTTTT. Translation gives CASRRQVSNEKLFF.

This clone was seen only a few times. Distinct nucleotide sequences in the sample also encode this CDR3. V usage is TRBV7-3 and J usage is TRBJ2-7, with a weak D call TRBD2 (7 bases). The CDR3 has 17 amino acids. Germline V CDR1 and CDR2: SGHTA, FQGTGA. V was pared by 5 bases and J by 2 bases, with 22 bases between. The CDR3 loop reads CASSRGGGHGQPYEQYF. DNA of the CDR3: TGTGCCAGCAGCCGAGGCGGGGGACACGGACAGCCCTACGAGCAGTACTTC.

CDR3 nucleotide sequence: TGTCTGACAGGGTCGTGGGAGACCGGGGAGCTGTTTTTT. This gives the protein CLTGSWETGELFF. The chain has TRBV6-5 and TRBJ2-2; 7 bases agree with TRBD1. This CDR3 spans 13 amino acids. Germline V lookup: CDR1 MNHEY, CDR2 SVGAGI.

This clone showed up just a few times. The chain is built from TRBV5-4 and TRBJ2-7; 7 nucleotides align to TRBD1. The CDR3 consists of 16 residues. J lost 2 bases, V lost 0 bases, and 8 bases had no gene match. The germline V gene has CDR1 SGHNT and CDR2 YYREEE (reference sequence). DNA for the CDR3: TGTGCCAGCAGCTTGGGGTCCGGGACAGTAACCTACGAGCAGTACTTC. Protein sequence: CASSLGSGTVTYEQYF.

This clone was recorded only once. The junction and the germline gene differ at one end; a read error may be behind it. The chain joins TRBV7-9 to TRBJ1-3, with TRBD1 as a possible D gene (5 bases). This CDR3 is 17 amino acids long. Germline V gene data show CDR1 as SEHNR and CDR2 as FQNEAQ (reference sequence). CDR3 nucleotides: TGTTCCAGCAGCTTTTCGTACGGAGGGGCCTCTGGAAACACCATATATTTT. Translated: CSSSFSYGGASGNTIYF.

The rearrangement links TRBV7-9 to TRBJ2-7; the D gene is possibly TRBD1 (6 bases). Germline CDR1 is SEHNR and CDR2 is FQNEAQ (reference sequence). Trimming removed 3 bases from V and 5 bases from J, with 14 bases in between. The CDR3 loop spans 14 amino acids. CDR3 sequence (DNA): TGTGCCAGCAGCTTTTTTTCAGGGGTAGACGAGCAGTACTTC. As protein: CASSFFSGVDEQYF.

The J gene is TRBJ2-7, the V gene TRBV9; 9 bases match TRBD1. Germline CDR1 and CDR2: SGDLS and YYNGEE. This CDR3 has 13 residues. J lost 5 bases, V lost 2 bases, and 2 bases had no gene match. CDR3 in amino acids: CASSVDRGNEQYF. The CDR3 DNA follows: TGTGCCAGCAGCGTCGACAGGGGGAACGAGCAGTACTTC. Full variable domain (missing parts from reference TRBV9 and TRBJ2-7): DSGVTQTPKHLITATGQRVTLRCSPRSGDLSVYWYQQSLDQGLQFLIQYYNGEERAKGNILERFSAQQFPDLHSELNLSSLELGDSALYFCASSVDRGNEQYFGPGTRLTVT.

The chain combines TRBV7-8 with TRBJ2-5; D call uncertain. The tail of the sequence fits TRBJ2-7 better, so the J call may be wrong. The CDR3 has 13 amino acids. Germline lookup yields CDR1 SGHVS and CDR2 FQNEAQ. CDR3 in DNA: TGTGCCAGCAGCTCCCTGGGTGACTACGAGCAGTACTTC. Residues: CASSSLGDYEQYF.

The chain uses TRBV28 and TRBJ1-2; D uncertain. V lost 10 bases to trimming and J lost 5 bases, with 20 bases between them. The germline gives CDR1 MDHEN, CDR2 SYDVKM. The CDR3 sequence is 14 residues long. CDR3 DNA: TGTGCCACCTCGCCCTCCCCTGGCCTTTATGGCTACACCTTC. Translation gives CATSPSPGLYGYTF.

This clone was found once. The chain recombines TRBV9 with TRBJ2-1; 9 nucleotides agree with TRBD1. Germline lookup yields CDR1 SGDLS and CDR2 YYNGEE. The CDR3 has 16 residues. The ends lost 3 bases at V and 8 bases at J; junction bases unmatched: 12. CDR3 nucleotide sequence: TGTGCCAGCAGCGCCTCCGGGGGACAGGGAAGGGATGAGCAGTTCTTC. Protein product: CASSASGGQGRDEQFF.

On this clone itself: The junction shows a germline mismatch at one end, possibly a read error. The chain joins TRBV7-2 to TRBJ2-1, with 10 bases that match TRBD2. Germline values: CDR1 SGHTA, CDR2 FQGNSA. This CDR3 comprises 13 residues. The CDR3 loop reads CASSLGLTSGRVF. CDR3 sequence (DNA): TGTGCCAGCAGCTTGGGGTTGACTAGCGGGCGGGTCTTC.

The sample holds one count of this clone. The chain links TRBV10-3 to TRBJ1-1, with D possibly TRBD1 on 6 matching bases. Germline V gene data show CDR1 as ENHRY and CDR2 as SYGVKD. The V end was cut by 6 bases, the J end by 1 base, with 15 bases between. The CDR3 is 15 amino acids. This CDR3 is CAISPDRFSNTEAFF. CDR3 nucleotide sequence: TGTGCCATCAGCCCAGACAGGTTTTCGAACACTGAAGCTTTCTTT.

J is TRBJ2-7 and V is TRBV4-3; TRBD2 matches 9 bases. The CDR3 length is 16 residues. Losses at the gene ends were 1 base for V and 6 bases for J; bases not matched to a gene: 10. Germline V gives CDR1 LGHNA, CDR2 YSLEER. Here the CDR3 reads CASSQGGAGGPLEQYF. The CDR3 DNA follows: TGCGCCAGCAGCCAAGGGGGGGCGGGGGGGCCGCTCGAGCAGTACTTC.

The CDR3 DNA is TGTGCCAGCAGTCCGACAGGGGTCACTGAAAAACTGTTTTTT. It codes for CASSPTGVTEKLFF. The rearrangement joins TRBV5-4 to TRBJ1-4, with TRBD1 identical over 8 bases. Germline CDR1 is SGHNT and CDR2 is YYREEE (reference sequence). V was pared by 5 bases and J by 7 bases, with 7 bases of the junction left unmatched. This CDR3 has 14 amino acids.

This chain joins TRBV4-3 and TRBJ2-7; maybe TRBD2 (7 bases). Germline V gene data show CDR1 as LGHNA and CDR2 as YSLEER. The CDR3 contains 15 residues. Trimming removed 2 bases from V and 3 bases from J, with 14 bases in between. The CDR3 DNA is TGCGCCAGCAGCCAAAGGGCGGGGGCGATCTACGAGCAGTACTTC. This gives the protein CASSQRAGAIYEQYF.

The V gene is TRBV28, the J gene TRBJ1-1; 7 nucleotides align to TRBD1. Unmatched junction bases numbered 13, after V lost 2 bases and J lost 7 bases. Germline V lookup: CDR1 MDHEN, CDR2 SYDVKM. The CDR3 is 16 amino acids. The CDR3 here is CASSLGAGGGLGEAFF. The CDR3 DNA follows: TGTGCCAGCAGTTTAGGCGCAGGGGGTGGACTGGGTGAAGCTTTCTTT.

The chain combines TRBV7-6 with TRBJ2-3; 7 bases fit TRBD2. Germline V gene data show CDR1 as SGHVS and CDR2 as FNYEAQ. V shed 1 base, J shed 1 base, and the junction held 5 bases outside the gene matches. This CDR3 has 16 residues. The CDR3 nucleotides are TGTGCCAGCAGCTTAGGCAGTAGCGGGCGCACAGATACGCAGTATTTT. Its protein is CASSLGSSGRTDTQYF.

Notes on this clone: Mismatch with germline at one junction end may stem from a read error. This rearrangement joins TRBV5-1 to TRBJ2-7, with D unresolved. The CDR3 is made up of 13 amino acids. From germline, CDR1 is SGHRS and CDR2 YFSETQ. The chain's CDR3 is CASSFDLASEQYF. The CDR3 region has the DNA TGCGCCAGTAGCTTCGATTTGGCTTCCGAGCAGTACTTC. Filled out from reference TRBV5-1 and TRBJ2-7, the complete variable domain reads KAGVTQTPRYLIKTRGQQVTLSCSPISGHRSVSWYQQTPGQGLQFLFEYFSETQRNKGNFPGRFSGRQFSNSRSEMNVSTLELGDSALYLCASSFDLASEQYFGPGTRLTVT.

The J gene is TRBJ2-2, the V gene TRBV11-1, with 9 bases aligning to TRBD1. J was trimmed by 1 base and V by 5 bases; bases with no gene match: 8. This CDR3 comprises 17 residues. Germline CDR1 and CDR2: SGHAT and FQDESV (reference sequence). The CDR3 here is CASSHLGQGKNTGELFF. The CDR3 DNA sequence: TGTGCCAGCAGCCACCTCGGACAGGGGAAGAACACCGGGGAGCTGTTTTTT.

The chain uses TRBV27 and TRBJ1-1, with a possible D match to TRBD1 (5 bases). Germline V lookup: CDR1 MNHEY, CDR2 SMNVEV (reference sequence). The CDR3 covers 13 residues. The ends were cut back, 7 bases at V and 2 bases at J, with 11 bases in the middle. This CDR3 reads CASIDQGNTEAFF. The CDR3 DNA is TGTGCCAGCATAGATCAGGGTAACACTGAAGCTTTCTTT.

The chain employs TRBV27 and TRBJ2-1; maybe TRBD1 (6 bases). V lost 5 bases and J 0 bases, leaving 11 bases between the germline ends. CDR1 and CDR2 from the germline V gene are MNHEY and SMNVEV (reference sequence). This CDR3 region has 15 residues. Here the CDR3 reads CASSLTDSSYNEQFF. DNA for the CDR3: TGTGCCAGCAGTCTGACGGACAGCTCCTACAATGAGCAGTTCTTC.